This T cell receptor beta chain emerged from a study of regulatory T cells in long-lasting Graves disease. Study details: Over 5 years of antithyroid drugs with positive TSH receptor antibodies was taken to mean persistent Graves' disease.

Time point noted: persistent/refractory GD, antithyroid drugs over 5 years with positive TRAb. The TCR library was made from RNA that had been extracted from PBMCs in TRIzol. American Thyroid Association guidelines defined how Graves' disease was diagnosed. Whole-study results and caveats: Persistent Graves' patients showed a TCR diversity that was lower than that of newly diagnosed ones.

This clonotype was picked up many times. Its antigen remains unidentified. Assembly of TCR beta libraries relied on iRepertoire HTBI primers together with Arm-PCR of CDR3 regions. Each CDR3 protein gets one entry after TCRdb re-called the multiplex PCR reads with MiXCR. This sample carries 300,000 to 350,000 distinct CDR3 sequences, around 19% of them seen once, and the ten largest clones take roughly 29%. This clonotype originated in a female donor with Graves disease. Specimen: peripheral blood mononuclear cells (PBMCs), collected when the disease was refractory, from a patient treated with antithyroid drugs.

The CDR3 nucleotides are TGTGCCAGCAGCCAAGTTCTGAGGACTAGCGGCAGGGAGACCCAGTACTTC. Its translation is CASSQVLRTSGRETQYF. The chain uses TRBV3-1 and TRBJ2-5, with 10 bases fitting TRBD2. The CDR3 sequence is 17 residues long. Germline V lookup: CDR1 LGHDT, CDR2 YNNKEL (reference sequence). V dropped 1 base and J dropped 5; count of bases not matched to a gene: 10.